A selection of T cell receptor beta chains follows, all from one sample in a study of blood T cells in healthy people across ages. TCRdb passed the 5' RACE reads through MiXCR, listing each CDR3 protein once. In the table there are about 1,400,000 distinct CDR3 sequences, roughly 40% of which are singletons. Sequences were obtained from blood. Source of these receptors: a woman aged 18-29 years in good health. CDR3s include the opening cysteine and the closing phenylalanine or tryptophan. D genes are given only for firm matches. Clone size is not always given. Where it is, it says once, few, many or a class for expanded clones.

TRBD2	TRBJ2-3	few	TRBV24-1	CATSEGTSGTDTQYF	TGTGCCACCAGTGAAGGGACTAGCGGAACAGATACGCAGTATTTT
TRBD1	TRBJ1-2	few	TRBV27	CASSLTQGATDGYTF	TGTGCCAGCAGTCTAACACAGGGGGCGACGGATGGCTACACCTTC
TRBD2	TRBJ2-1	.	TRBV20-1	CSAAKTSGAYNEQFF	TGCAGTGCTGCGAAGACTAGCGGGGCCTACAATGAGCAGTTCTTC
.	TRBJ1-1	.	TRBV15	CATSRDSQGRWNAFF	TGTGCCACCAGCAGAGATAGTCAAGGGCGGTGGAACGCTTTCTTT
.	TRBJ1-1	.	TRBV28	CASSLQAGDPMNTEAFF	TGTGCCAGCAGTTTACAGGCAGGGGATCCCATGAACACTGAAGCTTTCTTT
TRBD1	TRBJ1-4	.	TRBV10-3	CAIRGGQGGEKLFF	TGTGCCATCCGGGGGGGACAGGGCGGTGAAAAACTGTTTTTT
.	TRBJ2-3	.	TRBV4-1	CASSQDPRSQKMYTDTQYF	TGCGCCAGCAGCCAAGATCCCCGTAGCCAAAAGATGTACACAGATACGCAGTATTTT
.	TRBJ2-7	.	TRBV4-1	CASSQAVAYSYEQYF	TGCGCCAGCAGCCAAGCTGTAGCGTACTCCTACGAGCAGTACTTC
.	TRBJ2-7	.	TRBV7-8	CASSLAQLYEQYF	TGTGCCAGCAGCTTAGCTCAGCTTTACGAGCAGTACTTC
.	TRBJ2-1	.	TRBV20-1	CSAREGSGTYNEQFF	TGCAGTGCTAGAGAGGGTAGCGGCACCTACAATGAGCAGTTCTTC
TRBD2	TRBJ2-1	few	TRBV12-3/TRBV12-4	CASSPPLAGGRGEQFF	TGTGCCAGCAGTCCCCCACTAGCGGGAGGGAGGGGTGAGCAGTTCTTC
.	TRBJ1-5	once	TRBV20-1	CSASSGQPQHF	TGCAGTGCTAGTTCCGGTCAGCCCCAGCATTTT
.	TRBJ2-5	.	TRBV12-3/TRBV12-4	CASSWGGAETQYF	TGTGCCAGCAGTTGGGGGGGGGCAGAGACCCAGTACTTC
TRBD1	TRBJ1-3	few	TRBV29-1	CSGNRGPGNTIYF	TGCAGCGGCAACAGGGGGCCTGGAAACACCATATATTTT
TRBD2	TRBJ2-2	.	TRBV4-2	CASSQDWTSATGELFF	TGTGCCAGCAGCCAAGATTGGACTAGCGCGACCGGGGAGCTGTTTTTT
TRBD1	TRBJ2-7	.	TRBV19	CASSIGGQGNYEQYF	TGTGCCAGTAGTATTGGAGGACAGGGGAACTACGAGCAGTACTTC
TRBD1	TRBJ2-5	.	TRBV7-8	CASSSTTGDGETQYF	TGTGCCAGCAGCTCGACTACAGGGGATGGAGAGACCCAGTACTTC
TRBD1	TRBJ2-7	.	TRBV20-1	CSAGTEASYEQYF	TGCAGTGCCGGGACAGAGGCCTCCTACGAGCAGTACTTC
.	TRBJ2-6	.	TRBV9	CASSAPVGANVLTF	TGTGCCAGCAGCGCCCCGGTTGGGGCCAACGTCCTGACTTTC
.	TRBJ2-1	few	TRBV27	CASSFAAASDEQFF	TGTGCCAGCAGTTTCGCAGCGGCCTCGGATGAGCAGTTCTTC
.	TRBJ1-2	once	TRBV11-2	CASSLIGLKANYGYTF	TGTGCCAGCAGCTTAATTGGGCTAAAAGCTAACTATGGCTACACCTTC
.	TRBJ2-5	once	TRBV15	CATSRRQGLPQETQYF	TGTGCCACCAGCAGACGGCAGGGCCTACCCCAAGAGACCCAGTACTTC
TRBD2	TRBJ2-1	.	TRBV7-2	CASRRGGANNEQFF	TGTGCCAGCAGGCGGGGGGGCGCGAACAATGAGCAGTTCTTC
.	TRBJ1-2	many	TRBV24-1	CATSDNYGYTF	TGTGCCACCTCGGACAACTATGGCTACACCTTC
.	TRBJ1-5	few	TRBV12-5	CASGLGQPQHF	TGTGCTAGTGGTTTGGGTCAGCCCCAGCATTTT
.	TRBJ1-1	few	TRBV5-1	CASSGTGTDTEAFF	TGCGCCAGCAGCGGAACCGGGACCGACACTGAAGCTTTCTTT
.	TRBJ2-3	.	TRBV25-1	CASSVTKGSQLESPDTQYF	TGTGCCAGCAGCGTCACCAAAGGTTCCCAACTAGAGTCCCCAGATACGCAGTATTTT
.	TRBJ2-7	.	TRBV28	CASSLWMGANEQYF	TGTGCCAGCAGTTTATGGATGGGTGCCAACGAGCAGTACTTC
TRBD1	TRBJ2-5	.	TRBV7-3	CASSATGVQETQYF	TGTGCCAGCAGCGCGACAGGGGTTCAGGAGACCCAGTACTTC
TRBD1	TRBJ1-2	few	TRBV12-3/TRBV12-4	CASSLTRDRGDYGYTF	TGTGCCAGCAGTTTAACCCGCGACAGGGGTGACTATGGCTACACCTTC
.	TRBJ2-7	.	TRBV6-5	CASSYSGVSSYEQYF	TGTGCCAGCAGTTACTCGGGCGTTAGCTCCTACGAGCAGTACTTC
.	TRBJ2-1	.	TRBV5-1	CASSLTGQYNEQFF	TGCGCCAGCAGCTTGACCGGACAATACAATGAGCAGTTCTTC
TRBD1	TRBJ1-3	.	TRBV3-1	CASSHGDRGPGNTIYF	TGTGCCAGCAGCCACGGGGACAGGGGGCCTGGAAACACCATATATTTT
TRBD1	TRBJ1-2	few	TRBV9	CASSPEVGVGAGGDNGYTF	TGTGCCAGCAGCCCCGAAGTGGGGGTGGGTGCAGGGGGCGATAATGGCTACACCTTC
.	TRBJ2-7	.	TRBV15	CATSRDLFWDNPVGEQYF	TGTGCCACCAGCAGAGATTTATTTTGGGACAACCCTGTTGGCGAGCAGTACTTC
TRBD1	TRBJ2-1	.	TRBV5-1	CASSLRAGQGLTRSYNEQFF	TGCGCCAGCAGCTTGAGAGCGGGACAGGGGCTAACGCGCTCCTACAATGAGCAGTTCTTC
.	TRBJ1-1	.	TRBV20-1	CSARDRLRTEAFF	TGCAGTGCTAGAGATCGCCTGAGGACTGAAGCTTTCTTT